The 25 T cell receptor beta chains given below trace back to one sample, sequenced in a study of OX40 agonist ivuxolimab in advanced cancers. Method: immunoSEQ multiplex PCR; TCRdb's copy keeps in-frame clones and lacks some. This table holds about 76,000 clones, 85% found once. The sequenced sample was CD4+ or CD8+ T cells sorted from blood, obtained in a trial of the OX40 agonist ivuxolimab. The receptors were gathered from an adult with an advanced solid tumor such as melanoma, head and neck, liver or kidney cancer.

The chain couples TRBV4-2 to TRBJ2-3; D perhaps matches TRBD2 (6 bases). There are 14 residues in the CDR3. Trimming left V 3 bases short and J 4 bases short, with 11 bases between. Germline loops: CDR1 LGHNA, CDR2 YNFKEQ. The DNA of the CDR3 is TGTGCCAGCAGCCAGGGGGACTCGGCAGATACGCAGTATTTT. The encoded protein is CASSQGDSADTQYF.

CDR3 in amino acids: CASSTIRGYTF. CDR3 nucleotide sequence: TGTGCCAGCAGTACTATCCGGGGCTACACCTTC. The V and J genes are TRBV28 and TRBJ1-2, with D hard to call. CDR1 is MDHEN and CDR2 is SYDVKM in the germline V gene. This CDR3 contains 11 residues. Trimming shortened V by 5 bases and J by 8 bases, and 9 bases separated the two germline ends.

The rearrangement links TRBV4-2 to TRBJ2-3, with 9 bases matching TRBD1. J was trimmed by 4 bases and V by 2 bases; bases with no gene match: 10. Per germline, CDR1 LGHNA and CDR2 YNFKEQ. This CDR3 is 17 amino acids long. This CDR3 is CASSQHTDRGAPDTQYF. The CDR3 DNA sequence: TGTGCCAGCAGCCAACACACCGACAGGGGGGCCCCAGATACGCAGTATTTT.

The chain uses TRBV7-8 and TRBJ1-1; D is undetermined. The germline V and J ends were trimmed by 8 bases and 4 bases, with 14 bases remaining between them. Germline CDR1 reads SGHVS; CDR2 reads FQNEAQ. The CDR3 loop spans 13 amino acids. The CDR3, as DNA: TGTGCCAGCGCCTTAACCTCGACCACTGAAGCTTTCTTT. This translates into CASALTSTTEAFF.

The V gene is TRBV29-1, the J gene TRBJ1-2, with no clear D. V gave up 1 base and J gave up 4 bases, with 7 bases separating them. Germline assignment: CDR1 SQVTM and CDR2 ANQGSEA. CDR3 size: 12 residues. The CDR3 nucleotides are TGCAGCGTTGAAGGAGATTCCTATGGCTACACCTTC. Its protein product is CSVEGDSYGYTF.

A note on this clone: Because the CDR3's place on the DNA is in doubt, the DNA is left out and the CDR3 is given as listed by TCRdb. The chain combines TRBV1 with TRBJ2-3; the D call of TRBD2 is as the table states it, not checked on the DNA. TRBV1 is classified as a pseudogene. The CDR3 is made up of 18 amino acids, end residues included. The CDR3 loop is CTSSQDYYCRRYTDTQYF.

The chain couples TRBV5-4 to TRBJ1-4; 8 bases fit TRBD1. V was pared by 3 bases and J by 5 bases, with 3 bases of the junction left unmatched. Germline CDR1 SGHNT, CDR2 YYREEE (reference sequence). The CDR3 runs 14 residues. This chain's CDR3 is CASSWGQENEKLFF. For the CDR3, the DNA is TGTGCCAGCAGCTGGGGACAGGAGAATGAAAAACTGTTTTTT.

The chain combines TRBV7-9 with TRBJ2-1, with 8 nucleotides matching TRBD2. V was clipped by 6 bases and J by 4 bases; unmatched bases: 8. Germline lookup yields CDR1 SEHNR and CDR2 FQNEAQ (reference sequence). The CDR3 is made up of 15 amino acids. The CDR3 nucleotides are TGTGCCAGCAGTTCAGCGACTAGCGCGTACAATGAGCAGTTCTTC. Residues: CASSSATSAYNEQFF.

V usage is TRBV6-6 and J usage is TRBJ2-3; 7 positions agree with TRBD1. CDR1 is MNHNY and CDR2 is SVGAGI in the germline V gene (reference sequence). The CDR3 covers 14 residues. The V and J ends lost 10 bases and 2 bases, in that order; junction bases with no gene match: 9. CDR3 protein: CATLRDSSTDTQYF. The CDR3 DNA reads as TGTGCCACCCTCCGGGACAGTTCCACAGATACGCAGTATTTT.

The chain links TRBV6-5 to TRBJ1-5; maybe TRBD1 (5 bases). The germline CDR1 and CDR2 sequences are MNHEY and SVGAGI. The V end lost 6 bases, the J end lost 5 bases, and 14 bases lay between the germline ends. This CDR3 is 14 amino acids long. The CDR3 protein is CASSAVGGDQPQHF. CDR3 DNA: TGTGCCAGCAGCGCGGTTGGAGGGGATCAGCCCCAGCATTTT.

The chain combines TRBV10-3 with TRBJ2-3; tentative D call: TRBD2 (6 bases). With 4 bases removed from V and 3 bases from J, the gap between germline ends came to 11 bases. The germline V gene encodes CDR1 ENHRY and CDR2 SYGVKD. There are 14 residues in the CDR3. Written as DNA, the CDR3 is TGTGCCATCAGTGTGACTAGTTCGACAGATACGCAGTATTTT. Its protein is CAISVTSSTDTQYF.

J is TRBJ2-1 and V is TRBV11-3, with 13 bases aligning to TRBD2. This CDR3 region has 17 residues. Per the germline V gene, CDR1 is SGHNT and CDR2 is YENEEA. V gave up 1 base and J gave up 5 bases; unmatched junction bases: 5. CDR3 amino acids: CASSLGLAGGFDNEQFF. The CDR3 DNA reads as TGTGCCAGCAGCTTAGGACTAGCGGGAGGCTTCGACAATGAGCAGTTCTTC.

This chain links TRBV27 with TRBJ2-5; 8 nucleotides line up with TRBD1. This CDR3 contains 13 residues. Trimming removed 5 bases from V and 5 bases from J; junction bases left unmatched: 4. Germline V gives CDR1 MNHEY, CDR2 SMNVEV (reference sequence). DNA of the CDR3: TGTGCCAGCAGTGACACAGGGGGGGAGACCCAGTACTTC. Translating gives CASSDTGGETQYF.

The rearrangement joins TRBV27 to TRBJ2-5, with 10 nucleotides matching TRBD1. TRBJ2-7 explains the end of the DNA better; the J call may be wrong. Germline-derived CDR1 and CDR2 are MNHEY and SMNVEV (reference sequence). This CDR3 is built from 16 residues. Written as DNA, the CDR3 is TGTGCCAGCACCGGAAGGGACAGGGGTTTAGGCTACGAGCAGTACTTC. Translated, it gives CASTGRDRGLGYEQYF.

With respect to this clone: At one end, the junction sequence differs from germline, possibly due to a read error. The chain combines TRBV28 with TRBJ1-6, with TRBD1 as a possible D gene (6 bases). The CDR3 loop spans 14 amino acids. Germline CDR1 MDHEN, CDR2 SYDVKM. CDR3 sequence (DNA): TGTGCCAGCCTTAGCTACAGGGATTCGTCACCCCTCTACTTT. The encoded protein is CASLSYRDSSPLYF.

The rearrangement joins TRBV6-1 to TRBJ2-3; D is unresolved. Germline CDR1 reads MNHNS; CDR2 reads SASEGT. Trimming pared 8 bases from V and 0 bases from J, leaving 15 bases between. The CDR3 runs to 15 residues. The CDR3: CASSVSDLSTDTQYF. CDR3 nucleotide sequence: TGTGCCAGCTCAGTTTCGGACCTTAGCACAGATACGCAGTATTTT.

This clone came up once. The chain joins TRBV7-9 to TRBJ1-2; no firm D call. V gave up 3 bases and J gave up 3 bases, with 17 bases separating them. The CDR3 sequence is 16 residues long. Germline-derived CDR1 and CDR2 are SEHNR and FQNEAQ (reference sequence). The CDR3 loop is CASSFSLGSGDYGYTF. CDR3 DNA sequence: TGTGCCAGCAGCTTTTCCCTGGGCTCTGGGGACTATGGCTACACCTTC.

The chain has TRBV6-5 and TRBJ2-7; 9 bases line up with TRBD1. V gave up 0 bases and J gave up 2 bases; unmatched junction bases: 2. Germline values: CDR1 MNHEY, CDR2 SVGAGI. CDR3 length: 15 amino acids. Here the CDR3 reads CASSYSGTGTYEQYF. CDR3 DNA sequence: TGTGCCAGCAGTTACTCCGGGACAGGGACCTACGAGCAGTACTTC.

Details on this clone: Other DNA sequences from this sample encode an identical CDR3 as well. The J gene is TRBJ2-2, the V gene TRBV5-1; D gene unclear. CDR1 is SGHRS and CDR2 is YFSETQ in the germline V gene. The CDR3 is made up of 13 amino acids. V was clipped by 3 bases and J by 6 bases, with 9 bases between them. The CDR3 here is CASSSTQPGELFF. The CDR3 nucleotides read TGCGCCAGCAGCTCTACACAGCCCGGGGAGCTGTTTTTT. The variable domain in full, completed from reference TRBV5-1 and TRBJ2-2, reads KAGVTQTPRYLIKTRGQQVTLSCSPISGHRSVSWYQQTPGQGLQFLFEYFSETQRNKGNFPGRFSGRQFSNSRSEMNVSTLELGDSALYLCASSSTQPGELFFGEGSRLTVL.

The chain employs TRBV10-3 and TRBJ1-5; D is possibly TRBD1 (6 bases). Between the trimmed V and J ends, which lost 0 bases and 7 bases, there was a span of 13 bases. Germline CDR1 is ENHRY and CDR2 is SYGVKD. This CDR3 comprises 15 residues. The CDR3 spells CAISESTGSLQPQHF. The CDR3, as DNA: TGTGCCATCAGTGAGTCCACAGGGAGCCTCCAGCCCCAGCATTTT.

The V and J genes are TRBV7-8 and TRBJ2-5, with D hard to call. Between the trimmed V and J ends, which lost 1 base and 4 bases, there was a span of 10 bases. The CDR3 runs to 14 residues. Per germline, CDR1 SGHVS and CDR2 FQNEAQ. In nucleotides, the CDR3 is TGTGCCAGCAGCTTAGAAGGGCTTACAGAGACCCAGTACTTC. It yields the protein CASSLEGLTETQYF.

The chain combines TRBV6-6 with TRBJ2-5; D is perhaps TRBD2 (6 bases). Per the germline V gene, CDR1 is MNHNY and CDR2 is SVGAGI (reference sequence). With 5 bases removed from V and 5 bases from J, the gap between germline ends came to 15 bases. The length of the CDR3 is 14 residues. The CDR3: CASSGPGRGETQYF. The CDR3, as DNA: TGTGCCAGCAGTGGACCGGGACGGGGGGAGACCCAGTACTTC.

V gene TRBV5-1 combines with J gene TRBJ1-4; tentatively, D is TRBD1 (5 bases). Trimming shortened V by 0 bases and J by 14 bases, and 17 bases separated the two germline ends. Germline CDR1 and CDR2: SGHRS and YFSETQ. This CDR3 contains 14 residues. Here the CDR3 reads CASSLAGWSSGLFF. In DNA, the CDR3 is TGCGCCAGCAGCTTGGCCGGGTGGTCATCAGGGCTGTTTTTT.

The chain employs TRBV19 and TRBJ1-1; 9 nucleotides agree with TRBD1. Germline assignment: CDR1 LNHDA and CDR2 SQIVND (reference sequence). V lost 6 bases to trimming and J lost 5 bases; unmatched junction nucleotides: 7. The CDR3 totals 14 residues. CDR3 nucleotides: TGTGCCAGTAGCCTACAGGGGGCAGGGACTGAAGCTTTCTTT. This encodes CASSLQGAGTEAFF.

Only a few counts were recorded for this clone. V and J are TRBV29-1 and TRBJ2-1; possibly TRBD1 for D (5 bases). The germline gives CDR1 SQVTM, CDR2 ANQGSEA. The CDR3 is 12 residues long. Trimming shortened V by 4 bases and J by 6 bases, and 10 bases separated the two germline ends. CDR3 sequence reads: CSVARQTNEQFF. The CDR3 nucleotides read TGCAGCGTTGCTAGACAGACCAATGAGCAGTTCTTC.